Each of the 16 T cell receptor beta chains below was sequenced from the same sample in a study of OX40 agonist ivuxolimab in advanced cancers. The table came from immunoSEQ multiplex PCR; TCRdb's copy has only in-frame clones and leaves some out. This repertoire shows 60,000 to 70,000 clones, around 83% found once; its top ten account for 0.4% to 0.45%. Here the sequenced sample was CD4+ or CD8+ T cells sorted from blood, taken in a trial of the OX40 agonist ivuxolimab. Receptors were obtained from an adult with an advanced solid tumor such as melanoma, head and neck, liver or kidney cancer.

The rearrangement joins TRBV7-2 to TRBJ2-7; 12 nucleotides align to TRBD2. The germline V gene encodes CDR1 SGHTA and CDR2 FQGNSA. The CDR3 has 18 residues. V trimming: 4 bases; J trimming: 1 base; junction bases outside the gene matches: 11. CDR3 amino acids: CASSSNRGLAGISYEQYF. CDR3 in DNA: TGTGCCAGCAGCTCAAACAGGGGACTAGCGGGCATTTCCTACGAGCAGTACTTC.

This chain connects TRBV11-2 to TRBJ2-7, with 9 nucleotides matching TRBD2. The V and J ends lost 2 bases and 6 bases, in that order; junction bases with no gene match: 5. The CDR3 length is 14 residues. The germline gives CDR1 SGHAT, CDR2 FQNNGV. The CDR3 nucleotides read TGTGCCAGCAGCTTACGGCGGGAGGGGAGCGAGCAGTACTTC. Protein sequence: CASSLRREGSEQYF.

The V call is TRBV2, the J call TRBJ1-1; possible D gene TRBD1, 5 bases. There are 14 residues in the CDR3. CDR1 SNHLY and CDR2 FYNNEI come from the germline V gene. Trimming took 5 bases from V and 1 from J, leaving 11 bases between them. CDR3 sequence (DNA): TGTGCCAGCAGTCAGCAGGGCGCGAACACTGAAGCTTTCTTT. Protein: CASSQQGANTEAFF.

The chain is built from TRBV28 and TRBJ2-7; the match to TRBD1 covers 7 bases. There are 14 residues in the CDR3. Germline V gives CDR1 MDHEN, CDR2 SYDVKM. The ends lost 5 bases at V and 0 bases at J; junction bases unmatched: 4. This CDR3 is CASSTTGDSYEQYF. The CDR3 DNA sequence: TGTGCCAGCAGTACCACAGGGGACTCCTACGAGCAGTACTTC.

The V gene is TRBV5-4, the J gene TRBJ2-5, with a weak D call TRBD1 (5 bases). CDR1 is SGHNT and CDR2 is YYREEE in the germline V gene (reference sequence). Trimming removed 1 base from V and 1 base from J, with 11 bases in between. The CDR3 sequence is 15 residues long. The CDR3 nucleotides are TGTGCCAGCAGCTTGATGTTGCAGGGCCAAGAGACCCAGTACTTC. Translated: CASSLMLQGQETQYF.

The rearrangement uses TRBV28 and TRBJ2-3; weak D call: TRBD2 (5 bases). V gave up 7 bases and J gave up 1 base, with 15 bases separating them. The CDR3 has 15 residues. CDR1 is MDHEN, CDR2 SYDVKM, per germline. Here the CDR3 reads CASISPSLGTDTQYF. In DNA form, the CDR3 reads TGTGCCAGCATCTCCCCTAGCTTGGGCACAGATACGCAGTATTTT. Using reference TRBV28 and TRBJ2-3 for the parts outside the CDR3, the full variable domain is DVKVTQSSRYLVKRTGEKVFLECVQDMDHENMFWYRQDPGLGLRLIYFSYDVKMKEKGDIPEGYSVSREKKERFSLILESASTNQTSMYLCASISPSLGTDTQYFGPGTRLTVL.

This clone has a single count. The chain couples TRBV5-1 to TRBJ1-1, with D uncertain. In germline, CDR1 is SGHRS, CDR2 YFSETQ. The CDR3 extends over 15 amino acids. Trimming cost V 0 bases and J 1 base, with 10 bases left between them. The CDR3 here is CASSLEATENTEAFF. The DNA of the CDR3 is TGCGCCAGCAGCTTGGAAGCGACGGAGAACACTGAAGCTTTCTTT.

The gene calls are TRBV2 and TRBJ2-7, with D tentatively TRBD1 (7 bases). V was trimmed by 7 bases and J by 6 bases, leaving 19 bases between them. The V gene's germline CDR1 is SNHLY and CDR2 FYNNEI. This CDR3 has 14 residues. This CDR3 reads CASNQGGLEFEQYF. The CDR3 DNA is TGTGCCAGCAACCAGGGGGGTTTGGAGTTCGAGCAGTACTTC. The full variable domain, rest sourced from reference TRBV2 and TRBJ2-7, is EPEVTQTPSHQVTQMGQEVILRCVPISNHLYFYWYRQILGQKVEFLVSFYNNEISEKSEIFDDQFSVERPDGSNFTLKIRSTKLEDSAMYFCASNQGGLEFEQYFGPGTRLTVT.

The gene calls are TRBV18 and TRBJ2-2; possible D gene TRBD1, 6 bases. This CDR3 spans 16 amino acids. Trimming took off 5 bases at V and 1 base at J, with 14 bases between the two ends. CDR1 and CDR2 from the germline V gene are KGHSH and LQKENI. CDR3 in DNA: TGTGCCAGCTCAAACAGGGAACGCATGAACACCGGGGAGCTGTTTTTT. Encoded protein: CASSNRERMNTGELFF.

The rearrangement joins TRBV29-1 to TRBJ2-1, with D perhaps matching TRBD2 (6 bases). CDR3 length: 14 residues. CDR1 is SQVTM and CDR2 is ANQGSEA in the germline V gene. With 6 bases removed from V and 4 bases from J, the gap between germline ends came to 16 bases. The chain's CDR3 is CSVERGGRYNEQFF. CDR3 DNA sequence: TGCAGCGTCGAGAGGGGAGGCCGATACAATGAGCAGTTCTTC.

The chain employs TRBV2 and TRBJ2-3, with 7 positions matching TRBD2. The junction had 4 bases not matched to a gene; V was cut back by 7 bases and J by 0 bases. The CDR3 consists of 14 residues. Per germline, CDR1 SNHLY and CDR2 FYNNEI. The CDR3 DNA reads as TGTGCCAGCAAACTAGCGCGCAGCACAGATACGCAGTATTTT. Its translation is CASKLARSTDTQYF. The full variable domain, with the rest looked up from reference TRBV2 and TRBJ2-3, is EPEVTQTPSHQVTQMGQEVILRCVPISNHLYFYWYRQILGQKVEFLVSFYNNEISEKSEIFDDQFSVERPDGSNFTLKIRSTKLEDSAMYFCASKLARSTDTQYFGPGTRLTVL.

This chain joins TRBV10-2 and TRBJ1-1; D may be TRBD1 (5 bases). Trimming pared 6 bases from V and 4 bases from J, leaving 12 bases between. CDR1 and CDR2 from the germline V gene are WSHSY and SAAADI. The CDR3 has 13 residues. The CDR3 nucleotides read TGCGCCAGCAGGGGACCTCTTGGCACTGAAGCTTTCTTT. It codes for CASRGPLGTEAFF.

Only one count was recorded for this clone. The V and J genes are TRBV9 and TRBJ2-1; D possibly corresponds to TRBD2 (5 bases). CDR1 is SGDLS, CDR2 YYNGEE, per germline. The CDR3 sequence is 15 residues long. V shed 0 bases and J shed 4 bases, with 11 bases lying between them. CDR3: CASSVDPSRYNEQFF. The CDR3, as DNA: TGTGCCAGCAGCGTAGATCCTAGCAGATACAATGAGCAGTTCTTC.

This clone has a handful of counts. The chain combines TRBV2 with TRBJ1-1; D might be TRBD1 (5 bases). This CDR3 is 11 amino acids long. V lost 9 bases, J lost 5 bases, and 10 bases lay in between. Germline V gene data show CDR1 as SNHLY and CDR2 as FYNNEI. CDR3 DNA sequence: TGTGCCAGTAAACAGGAAACTGAAGCTTTCTTT. Residues: CASKQETEAFF. The full variable domain, in which reference TRBV2 and TRBJ1-1 provide the parts outside the CDR3, is EPEVTQTPSHQVTQMGQEVILRCVPISNHLYFYWYRQILGQKVEFLVSFYNNEISEKSEIFDDQFSVERPDGSNFTLKIRSTKLEDSAMYFCASKQETEAFFGQGTRLTVV.

This clone showed up just a few times. The chain joins TRBV15 to TRBJ2-7; tentative D call: TRBD1 (5 bases). This CDR3 has 15 amino acids. Germline values: CDR1 LNHNV, CDR2 YYDKDF (reference sequence). Trimming took off 5 bases at V and 3 bases at J, with 17 bases between the two ends. The CDR3 region has the DNA TGTGCCACCAGCCCTAGAAGGGGCGGAAACTACGAGCAGTACTTC. Protein product: CATSPRRGGNYEQYF.

The V gene is TRBV7-2, the J gene TRBJ2-1; D may be TRBD1 or TRBD2 (5 bases each). V gave up 5 bases and J gave up 9 bases, with 20 bases separating them. CDR3 size: 15 residues. CDR1 and CDR2 (germline): SGHTA, FQGNSA. DNA for the CDR3: TGTGCCAGCAGCGTGGGACCCCACCCTTCCAGTGAGCAGTTCTTC. Amino acid sequence: CASSVGPHPSSEQFF.